Each of the 18 T cell receptor beta chains below was sequenced from the same sample in a study of blood T cell repertoires in COVID-19. The repertoire was sequenced with immunoSEQ multiplex PCR; TCRdb's copy has only in-frame clones and lacks some. The repertoire holds around 280,000 clones, with almost 90% as singletons. Sequencing was done on a sample of peripheral blood. All receptors derive from a woman aged 30 to 39 with COVID-19, enrolled during active disease.

In DNA, the CDR3 is TGTGCCAGCAGTCACAGGATGCTCTATGGCTACACCTTC. Its protein product is CASSHRMLYGYTF. The genes are TRBV5-8 and TRBJ1-2, with D possibly matching TRBD1 (5 bases). The CDR3 is 13 amino acids. Germline V gene sequence: CDR1 SGHTS, CDR2 YDEGEE. The V gene lost 5 bases and the J gene lost 4 bases, with 12 bases spanning the gap.

The V call is TRBV18, the J call TRBJ1-4, with TRBD1 identical over 9 bases. V gave up 6 bases and J gave up 0 bases; unmatched junction bases: 5. CDR3 length equals 16 residues. Germline V gene data show CDR1 as KGHSH and CDR2 as LQKENI. The CDR3 region has the DNA TGTGCCAGCTCCCCGGGACAGGGCGCAACTAATGAAAAACTGTTTTTT. This sequence encodes CASSPGQGATNEKLFF.

J is TRBJ2-1 and V is TRBV7-9; 8 bases map to TRBD1. With V trimmed by 1 base and J by 7 bases, 0 bases remained unmatched. Per germline, CDR1 SEHNR and CDR2 FQNEAQ (reference sequence). The CDR3 covers 13 residues. CDR3 sequence (DNA): TGTGCCAGCAGCTTAGGACAGGGGAATGAGCAGTTCTTC. Translation gives CASSLGQGNEQFF.

This clone was counted a single time. This chain uses TRBV7-2 with TRBJ1-1; unclear D gene. Trimming pared 0 bases from V and 1 base from J, leaving 6 bases between. Germline V gene data show CDR1 as SGHTA and CDR2 as FQGNSA. The CDR3 spans 14 residues. The CDR3 DNA sequence: TGTGCCAGCAGCTTAGCCTCGGGGAACACTGAAGCTTTCTTT. It encodes CASSLASGNTEAFF.

The chain joins TRBV20-1 to TRBJ1-2; possibly TRBD1 for D (5 bases). V lost 5 bases to trimming and J lost 8 bases, with 12 bases between them. The CDR3 length is 11 residues. From germline, CDR1 is DFQATT and CDR2 SNEGSKA (reference sequence). The DNA for the CDR3 is TGCAGTGCTTTCAGGGTGGGGGGCTACACCTTC. Translation: CSAFRVGGYTF.

J is TRBJ2-1 and V is TRBV5-1; 12 nucleotides match TRBD2. CDR1 SGHRS and CDR2 YFSETQ come from the germline V gene. V trimming: 7 bases; J trimming: 8 bases; junction bases outside the gene matches: 10. There are 15 residues in the CDR3. The CDR3 DNA reads as TGCGCCAGCTCCTCTAGCGGGAGGGCCTTAGATGAGCAGTTCTTC. Translating gives CASSSSGRALDEQFF.

J is TRBJ2-3 and V is TRBV24-1, with 11 positions matching TRBD2. The germline gives CDR1 KGHDR, CDR2 SFDVKD. After removal of 4 bases from V and 4 bases from J, the junction contained 6 bases not matched to a gene. This CDR3 contains 16 residues. CDR3 region: CATSDLTSGTSDTQYF. CDR3 bases: TGTGCCACCAGTGACTTGACTAGCGGGACGTCAGATACGCAGTATTTT.

V is TRBV19 and J is TRBJ1-1, with 10 bases identical to TRBD1. Germline loops: CDR1 LNHDA, CDR2 SQIVND (reference sequence). The V gene end was trimmed by 5 bases and the J gene end by 4 bases; junction bases not matched to a gene: 7. CDR3 length: 15 amino acids. For the CDR3, the DNA is TGTGCCAGTAGTTGGACAGGGGGATTGGGCACTGAAGCTTTCTTT. Protein: CASSWTGGLGTEAFF.

This clone has a single count. V is TRBV7-3 and J is TRBJ2-1; D might be TRBD2 (5 bases). Germline CDR1 and CDR2: SGHTA and FQGTGA. There are 16 residues in the CDR3. Trimming stripped 1 base from V and 4 bases from J, with 14 bases between. The chain's CDR3 is CASSLNWGAWYNEQFF. In DNA form, the CDR3 reads TGTGCCAGCAGCTTAAACTGGGGAGCTTGGTACAATGAGCAGTTCTTC.

This clone is a singleton in its sample. This chain links TRBV19 with TRBJ1-5; perhaps TRBD1 as D (5 bases). The length of the CDR3 is 14 residues. V was cut by 2 bases and J by 5 bases, with 10 bases left in between. Germline loops: CDR1 LNHDA, CDR2 SQIVND (reference sequence). The CDR3 nucleotides are TGTGCCAGTAGTATAAGGGGCAGCTATCAGCCCCAGCATTTT. This codes for CASSIRGSYQPQHF.

V usage is TRBV11-3 and J usage is TRBJ1-1; 7 bases are a match to TRBD1. Trimming cost V 4 bases and J 4 bases; bases outside gene matches: 3. The CDR3 has 13 amino acids. CDR1 is SGHNT, CDR2 YENEEA, per germline. In DNA, the CDR3 is TGTGCCAGCAGCTCAGACAGGGTCACTGAAGCTTTCTTT. It translates to CASSSDRVTEAFF.

The chain recombines TRBV10-3 with TRBJ2-1; D may be TRBD1 (6 bases). Trimming stripped 2 bases from V and 8 bases from J, with 16 bases between. In germline, CDR1 is ENHRY, CDR2 SYGVKD. The CDR3 length is 15 residues. The CDR3 DNA follows: TGTGCCATCAGTGAGACAAGCGTGACAGGCTATGAGCAGTTCTTC. It encodes CAISETSVTGYEQFF.

The V and J genes are TRBV6-5 and TRBJ2-1; 7 bases map to TRBD2. This CDR3 has 15 residues. V was clipped by 4 bases and J by 7 bases; unmatched bases: 10. The germline gives CDR1 MNHEY, CDR2 SVGAGI. CDR3 protein: CASSSPGLGVNEQFF. CDR3 bases: TGTGCCAGCAGTTCGCCCGGACTAGGAGTAAATGAGCAGTTCTTC.

The chain joins TRBV5-1 to TRBJ1-2, with D uncertain. CDR3 length: 13 residues. Per the germline V gene, CDR1 is SGHRS and CDR2 is YFSETQ. Trimming cost V 0 bases and J 1 base, with 4 bases left between them. This CDR3 reads CASSLDNNYGYTF. In DNA form, the CDR3 reads TGCGCCAGCAGCTTGGACAATAACTATGGCTACACCTTC.

V is TRBV9 and J is TRBJ2-5, with 7 bases fitting TRBD2. CDR3 size: 15 residues. V dropped 3 bases and J dropped 4; count of bases not matched to a gene: 9. CDR1 is SGDLS and CDR2 is YYNGEE in the germline V gene. The CDR3 protein is CASSGLGGIGETQYF. The CDR3 coding sequence is TGTGCCAGCAGCGGCTTGGGGGGGATCGGAGAGACCCAGTACTTC.

The V gene is TRBV18, the J gene TRBJ2-7; 9 nucleotides align to TRBD1. Trimming cost V 2 bases and J 3 bases; bases outside gene matches: 5. CDR1 and CDR2 (germline): KGHSH, LQKENI. This CDR3 region has 15 residues. The CDR3 protein is CASSPDGTGFYEQYF. The DNA of the CDR3 is TGTGCCAGCTCACCAGACGGGACAGGGTTCTACGAGCAGTACTTC.

The table lists this clone with a count of one. This chain joins TRBV6-5 and TRBJ2-6, with D perhaps TRBD2 (6 bases). V was clipped by 7 bases and J by 3 bases, with 13 bases between them. CDR3 length: 15 residues. Germline loops: CDR1 MNHEY, CDR2 SVGAGI. CDR3 amino acids: CASIRDGSGANVLTF. The CDR3 DNA is TGTGCCAGCATTAGGGACGGGAGTGGGGCCAACGTCCTGACTTTC.

V usage is TRBV28 and J usage is TRBJ2-7; D possibly corresponds to TRBD1 (6 bases). The CDR3 consists of 14 residues. The V gene's germline CDR1 is MDHEN and CDR2 SYDVKM. The V and J ends lost 3 bases and 2 bases respectively, with 11 bases between them. In DNA, the CDR3 is TGTGCCAGCAGTTTCGGGACATCGACCTACGAGCAGTACTTC. This translates into CASSFGTSTYEQYF. Variable domain in full (rest from reference TRBV28 and TRBJ2-7): DVKVTQSSRYLVKRTGEKVFLECVQDMDHENMFWYRQDPGLGLRLIYFSYDVKMKEKGDIPEGYSVSREKKERFSLILESASTNQTSMYLCASSFGTSTYEQYFGPGTRLTVT.